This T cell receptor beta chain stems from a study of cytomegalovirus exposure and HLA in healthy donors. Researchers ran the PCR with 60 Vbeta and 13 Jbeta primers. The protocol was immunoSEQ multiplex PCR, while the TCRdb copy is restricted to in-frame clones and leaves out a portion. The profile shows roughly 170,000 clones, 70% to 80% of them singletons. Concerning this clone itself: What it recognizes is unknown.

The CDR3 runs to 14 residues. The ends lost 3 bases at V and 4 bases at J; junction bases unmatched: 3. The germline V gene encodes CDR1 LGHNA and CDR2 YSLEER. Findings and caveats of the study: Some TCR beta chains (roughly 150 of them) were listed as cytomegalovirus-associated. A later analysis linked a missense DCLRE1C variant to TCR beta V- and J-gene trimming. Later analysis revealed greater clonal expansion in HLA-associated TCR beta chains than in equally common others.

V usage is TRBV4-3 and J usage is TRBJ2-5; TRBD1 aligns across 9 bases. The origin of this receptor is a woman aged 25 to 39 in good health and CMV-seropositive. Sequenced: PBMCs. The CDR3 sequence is CASSQGQGRETQYF. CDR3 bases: TGCGCCAGCAGCCAGGGACAGGGCCGAGAGACCCAGTACTTC.